The T cell receptor (beta chain) under discussion was sequenced for a study of cytomegalovirus exposure and HLA in healthy donors. The PCR was carried out with 60 Vbeta primers and 13 Jbeta primers. Assay: immunoSEQ multiplex PCR; the TCRdb copy retains only in-frame clones and omits some. The repertoire includes over 150,000 clones, around four fifths of them detected once, and 1.6% sits in the top ten. Germline lookup yields CDR1 LNHDA and CDR2 SQIVND (reference sequence). V lost 5 bases, J lost 8 bases, and 13 bases stayed unmatched. This CDR3 has 15 amino acids. The clonotype originates from a man aged 45-60 years in good health and CMV-seronegative. The chain uses TRBV19 and TRBJ1-2; TRBD1 matches 8 bases. Material: PBMCs. CDR3 sequence: CASSDNSGQGIGYTF. The CDR3, as DNA: TGTGCCAGTAGTGACAACAGTGGACAGGGTATAGGCTACACCTTC.